Each of the 31 T cell receptor beta chains below was sequenced from the same sample in a study of T cell responses to AZD1222 COVID-19 vaccine. TCRdb's table, derived via immunoSEQ multiplex PCR, lists solely in-frame clones and lacks some. The sample comprises some 120,000 clones, 90% to 95% of which are singletons, and around 6.6% rests with the top ten. Sample: peripheral blood, taken on day 0 of AZD1222 vaccination. These receptors came from an adult in good health.

The J gene is TRBJ2-2, the V gene TRBV10-3; 7 positions match TRBD2. The CDR3 is made up of 15 amino acids. Trimming cost V 2 bases and J 4 bases; bases outside gene matches: 4. Germline V gene data show CDR1 as ENHRY and CDR2 as SYGVKD. CDR3 DNA: TGTGCCATCAGTGAGGGCGGGAGTGCCACCGGGGAGCTGTTTTTT. Protein product: CAISEGGSATGELFF.

This rearrangement joins TRBV2 to TRBJ1-1; TRBD1 might be the D (5 bases). Germline V gene data show CDR1 as SNHLY and CDR2 as FYNNEI. This CDR3 is built from 15 residues. V lost 9 bases to trimming and J lost 2 bases, with 19 bases between them. CDR3 residues: CARQTWGDGNTEAFF. The CDR3 DNA reads TGTGCCAGGCAAACCTGGGGGGATGGTAACACTGAAGCTTTCTTT.

The CDR3 region is CASSPETGRRDQPQHF. The CDR3 DNA reads TGTGCCAGCAGCCCCGAGACCGGGAGAAGGGATCAGCCCCAGCATTTT. The chain is built from TRBV7-2 and TRBJ1-5; the D is unclear. Germline V lookup: CDR1 SGHTA, CDR2 FQGNSA. Trimming removed 5 bases at V and 5 bases at J, with 19 bases between. This CDR3 has 16 residues.

With regard to this clone: Other DNA sequences in this sample translate to the same CDR3. The chain couples TRBV30 to TRBJ2-3; D might be TRBD2 (5 bases). Trimming shortened V by 5 bases and J by 2 bases, and 8 bases separated the two germline ends. The CDR3 extends over 12 amino acids. Germline-derived CDR1 and CDR2 are GTSNPN and SVGIG (reference sequence). The chain's CDR3 is CAWSSSTDTQYF. CDR3 DNA: TGTGCCTGGTCTAGCTCCACAGATACGCAGTATTTT.

The rearrangement uses TRBV5-4 and TRBJ2-2, with 13 bases identical to TRBD2. Germline assignment: CDR1 SGHNT and CDR2 YYREEE (reference sequence). The CDR3 spans 16 residues. V gave up 0 bases and J gave up 4 bases; unmatched junction bases: 0. The CDR3 DNA reads as TGTGCCAGCAGCTTGGGACTAGCGGGAGGCACCGGGGAGCTGTTTTTT. It encodes CASSLGLAGGTGELFF.

The V and J genes are TRBV7-9 and TRBJ2-7, with unresolved D. Germline assignment: CDR1 SEHNR and CDR2 FQNEAQ (reference sequence). The CDR3 covers 14 residues. Trimming cost V 1 base and J 2 bases, with 9 bases left between them. The CDR3 nucleotides are TGTGCCAGCAGCTTAGACGGCGGCCCCTACGAGCAGTACTTC. Translation: CASSLDGGPYEQYF.

This chain links TRBV9 with TRBJ2-3, with D unclear. The germline V gene has CDR1 SGDLS and CDR2 YYNGEE. Trimming removed 0 bases at V and 4 bases at J, with 3 bases between. The CDR3 sequence is 12 residues long. The CDR3 loop reads CASSVESDTQYF. The DNA of the CDR3 is TGTGCCAGCAGCGTAGAATCAGATACGCAGTATTTT.

The chain joins TRBV27 to TRBJ1-1; TRBD1 aligns across 7 bases. Germline CDR1 is MNHEY and CDR2 is SMNVEV (reference sequence). The CDR3 has 15 residues. V lost 2 bases to trimming and J lost 0 bases; unmatched junction nucleotides: 3. The CDR3 reads CASSLRTGLNTEAFF. The CDR3 coding sequence is TGTGCCAGCAGTTTACGGACAGGCTTGAACACTGAAGCTTTCTTT.

This chain connects TRBV6-5 to TRBJ2-7, with 7 bases that match TRBD2. This CDR3 spans 14 amino acids. Looked up from germline, CDR1 is MNHEY and CDR2 is SVGAGI. J gave up 2 bases and V 6 bases, and 7 bases lay outside the gene matches. As DNA, the CDR3 is TGTGCCAGCAGCCGAGCGGGAAGGGCCTACGAGCAGTACTTC. This gives the protein CASSRAGRAYEQYF.

This clone was detected once. The chain recombines TRBV2 with TRBJ1-4, with D possibly TRBD1 on 5 matching bases. The V and J ends lost 6 bases and 6 bases respectively, with 11 bases between them. The CDR3 has 13 residues. Per germline, CDR1 SNHLY and CDR2 FYNNEI. CDR3 DNA sequence: TGTGCCAGCAGCGACAGACGAGATGAAAAACTGTTTTTT. Its translation is CASSDRRDEKLFF. Full variable domain (missing parts from reference TRBV2 and TRBJ1-4): EPEVTQTPSHQVTQMGQEVILRCVPISNHLYFYWYRQILGQKVEFLVSFYNNEISEKSEIFDDQFSVERPDGSNFTLKIRSTKLEDSAMYFCASSDRRDEKLFFGSGTQLSVL.

The sample holds a few counts of this clone. The chain joins TRBV7-2 to TRBJ2-7; a possible D gene is TRBD2 (5 bases). The germline V gene has CDR1 SGHTA and CDR2 FQGNSA. The ends were cut back, 2 bases at V and 4 bases at J, with 15 bases in the middle. The length of the CDR3 is 15 residues. CDR3 in amino acids: CASSLMSTSFYEQYF. Written as DNA, the CDR3 is TGTGCCAGCAGCTTAATGTCTACTAGTTTTTACGAGCAGTACTTC.

The chain combines TRBV3-1 (or the pseudogene TRBV3-2) with TRBJ2-3, with D unresolved. There are 14 residues in the CDR3. V was trimmed by 0 bases and J by 7 bases, leaving 11 bases between them. CDR1 and CDR2 from the germline V gene are LGHDT and YNNKEL (reference sequence). CDR3 DNA sequence: TGTGCCAGCAGCCAAGAGGAGCAGCCCAATACGCAGTATTTT. Translated, it gives CASSQEEQPNTQYF.

This chain connects TRBV30 to TRBJ1-3; D not certain. This CDR3 region has 14 residues. Germline lookup yields CDR1 GTSNPN and CDR2 SVGIG (reference sequence). Trimming removed 0 bases at V and 0 bases at J, with 6 bases between. CDR3 in DNA: TGTGCCTGGAGTGTCGGGGTCTCTGGAAACACCATATATTTT. This translates into CAWSVGVSGNTIYF. The full variable domain, rest sourced from reference TRBV30 and TRBJ1-3, is SQTIHQWPATLVQPVGSPLSLECTVEGTSNPNLYWYRQAAGRGLQLLFYSVGIGQISSEVPQNLSASRPQDRQFILSSKKLLLSDSGFYLCAWSVGVSGNTIYFGEGSWLTVV.

This chain connects TRBV6-5 to TRBJ1-1; D gene uncertain. Germline CDR1 and CDR2: MNHEY and SVGAGI. Trimming pared 5 bases from V and 1 base from J, leaving 14 bases between. This CDR3 has 15 amino acids. CDR3 sequence (DNA): TGTGCCAGCAGTCACCACCGGCGAGGGAACACTGAAGCTTTCTTT. This encodes CASSHHRRGNTEAFF.

The table lists this clone with a few counts. This rearrangement joins TRBV7-9 to TRBJ2-7; D might be TRBD1 or TRBD2, each matching 5 bases. The germline CDR1 and CDR2 sequences are SEHNR and FQNEAQ (reference sequence). The length of the CDR3 is 15 residues. Trimming took off 1 base at V and 0 bases at J, with 10 bases between the two ends. The chain's CDR3 is CASSLGGSSSYEQYF. DNA for the CDR3: TGTGCCAGCAGCTTAGGGGGGTCTAGCTCCTACGAGCAGTACTTC.

J is TRBJ1-2 and V is TRBV6-5; maybe TRBD1 (5 bases). V lost 2 bases and J lost 2, with 15 bases in between. The length of the CDR3 is 16 residues. Germline V gene lookup returns CDR1 MNHEY and CDR2 SVGAGI. The CDR3 region is CASSYPGPGGNYGYTF. DNA for the CDR3: TGTGCCAGCAGTTACCCAGGGCCCGGCGGCAACTATGGCTACACCTTC.

The chain recombines TRBV2 with TRBJ1-1, with D perhaps TRBD1 (6 bases). The CDR3 length is 14 residues. V lost 0 bases and J lost 11, with 16 bases in between. The germline gives CDR1 SNHLY, CDR2 FYNNEI. Here the CDR3 reads CASSEALKGGQAFF. The CDR3 DNA reads TGTGCCAGCAGTGAAGCGCTCAAGGGGGGGCAGGCTTTCTTT.

This clone is a singleton in its sample. The chain recombines TRBV2 with TRBJ2-3, with 9 bases that match TRBD1. V shed 4 bases and J 0 bases; nucleotides not matched to a gene: 2. The CDR3 has 15 amino acids. CDR1 is SNHLY, CDR2 FYNNEI, per germline. The CDR3 reads CASSATGGSTDTQYF. The CDR3 DNA reads as TGTGCCAGCAGTGCGACAGGGGGTAGCACAGATACGCAGTATTTT.

This sequence joins TRBV5-5 and TRBJ1-4, with TRBD1 matching over 8 bases. J was trimmed by 6 bases and V by 2 bases; bases with no gene match: 6. The CDR3 has 15 amino acids. Germline V gene data show CDR1 as SGHKS and CDR2 as YYEKEE (reference sequence). In DNA form, the CDR3 reads TGTGCCAGCAGCTTCGGACAGGGAGGGTATGAAAAACTGTTTTTT. It encodes CASSFGQGGYEKLFF. Together with reference TRBV5-5 and TRBJ1-4, the CDR3 gives the full variable domain: DAGVTQSPTHLIKTRGQQVTLRCSPISGHKSVSWYQQVLGQGPQFIFQYYEKEERGRGNFPDRFSARQFPNYSSELNVNALLLGDSALYLCASSFGQGGYEKLFFGSGTQLSVL.

This clone was recorded once. The chain joins TRBV13 to TRBJ2-7, with D tentatively TRBD1 (5 bases). The CDR3 runs 12 residues. V lost 6 bases, J lost 5 bases, and 11 bases lay in between. From germline, CDR1 is PRHDT and CDR2 FYEKMQ (reference sequence). This chain's CDR3 is CASSLSGNEQYF. The CDR3 coding sequence is TGTGCCAGCAGTCTATCAGGGAACGAGCAGTACTTC.

The rearrangement joins TRBV13 to TRBJ2-1; 10 positions match TRBD2. The CDR3 spans 17 residues. Germline CDR1 is PRHDT and CDR2 is FYEKMQ (reference sequence). V shed 4 bases and J 2 bases; nucleotides not matched to a gene: 8. The CDR3 nucleotides are TGTGCCAGCAGCTCCCCCCTAGCGGGAGCAACCTACAATGAGCAGTTCTTC. It codes for CASSSPLAGATYNEQFF.

V usage is TRBV5-6 and J usage is TRBJ2-1; the D gene is possibly TRBD2 (5 bases). CDR3 length equals 13 residues. V was clipped by 1 base and J by 9 bases, with 11 bases between them. Germline V CDR1 and CDR2: SGHDT, YYEEEE. CDR3 in DNA: TGTGCCAGCAGCTTGCTTGTTGGAGGTGAGCAGTTCTTC. Protein product: CASSLLVGGEQFF.

V gene TRBV5-4 combines with J gene TRBJ2-1; perhaps TRBD2 as D (5 bases). V was shortened by 2 bases and J by 6 bases, with 15 bases between the two germline ends. Germline lookup yields CDR1 SGHNT and CDR2 YYREEE (reference sequence). The CDR3 spans 15 residues. CDR3 residues: CASSLLDMGGNEQFF. Written as DNA, the CDR3 is TGTGCCAGCAGCTTACTAGACATGGGCGGCAATGAGCAGTTCTTC.

This chain links TRBV5-1 with TRBJ2-1, with TRBD2 identical over 14 bases. Germline V CDR1 and CDR2: SGHRS, YFSETQ. Trimming at V came to 3 bases and at J to 8 bases, leaving 4 bases not matched to a gene. This CDR3 has 15 residues. The CDR3 loop is CASSWRLAGGDEQFF. The DNA for the CDR3 is TGCGCCAGCAGCTGGAGACTAGCGGGAGGGGATGAGCAGTTCTTC.

This clone was seen a single time. The CDR3 bases are TGTGCCAGCAGTCTGGACGGTGGGTTGAACACTGAAGCTTTCTTT. Protein product: CASSLDGGLNTEAFF. The chain is built from TRBV28 and TRBJ1-1; no clear D gene. The CDR3 covers 15 residues. Deletions cut 5 bases from V and 0 bases from J, with 13 bases between. The germline V gene has CDR1 MDHEN and CDR2 SYDVKM.

The gene calls are TRBV7-9 and TRBJ1-1; D unclear. CDR1 and CDR2 from the germline V gene are SEHNR and FQNEAQ (reference sequence). CDR3 length equals 13 residues. Deletions cut 2 bases from V and 4 bases from J, with 8 bases between. CDR3 residues: CASSLKVGTEAFF. The DNA of the CDR3 is TGTGCCAGCAGCTTAAAGGTGGGCACTGAAGCTTTCTTT. The variable domain in full, with the rest retrieved from reference TRBV7-9 and TRBJ1-1, is DTGVSQNPRHKITKRGQNVTFRCDPISEHNRLYWYRQTLGQGPEFLTYFQNEAQLEKSRLLSDRFSAERPKGSFSTLEIQRTEQGDSAMYLCASSLKVGTEAFFGQGTRLTVV.

This chain joins TRBV6-1 and TRBJ1-6; TRBD1 matches at 9 bases. Per the germline V gene, CDR1 is MNHNS and CDR2 is SASEGT. This CDR3 spans 13 amino acids. Trimming at V came to 3 bases and at J to 12 bases, leaving 3 bases not matched to a gene. The DNA for the CDR3 is TGTGCCAGCAGTGACAGGACAGGGGAACCCCTCCACTTT. Encoded protein: CASSDRTGEPLHF.

V gene TRBV18 combines with J gene TRBJ2-2; D tentatively fits TRBD1 or TRBD2 (5 bases each). Trimming pared 3 bases from V and 1 base from J, leaving 9 bases between. CDR3 length: 15 residues. Germline V gene sequence: CDR1 KGHSH, CDR2 LQKENI. This CDR3 reads CASSPGTVNTGELFF. CDR3 nucleotide sequence: TGTGCCAGCTCACCCGGGACGGTGAACACCGGGGAGCTGTTTTTT.

The chain carries TRBV6-6 and TRBJ1-5, with unresolved D. The length of the CDR3 is 15 residues. Trimming pared 7 bases from V and 3 bases from J, leaving 16 bases between. Germline V gene lookup returns CDR1 MNHNY and CDR2 SVGAGI (reference sequence). The CDR3 coding sequence is TGTGCCAGCACCAACGGGAAATGGGACAATCAGCCCCAGCATTTT. Residues: CASTNGKWDNQPQHF.

This sequence joins TRBV28 and TRBJ1-5; tentative D call: TRBD1 (6 bases). CDR1 MDHEN and CDR2 SYDVKM come from the germline V gene. The CDR3 is 15 amino acids. V was pared by 4 bases and J by 4 bases, with 14 bases between. The CDR3 DNA is TGTGCCAGCAGTTCCCCAGGGGCTGGAAATCAGCCCCAGCATTTT. This gives the protein CASSSPGAGNQPQHF.

V is TRBV7-2 and J is TRBJ1-1; 7 nucleotides line up with TRBD1. The CDR3 is 16 amino acids. Germline trimming cut 4 bases from V and 1 base from J; bases unmatched to any gene: 9. CDR1 is SGHTA, CDR2 FQGNSA, per germline. The chain's CDR3 is CASSYPGTVKNTEAFF. CDR3 sequence (DNA): TGTGCCAGCAGCTACCCTGGGACAGTAAAGAACACTGAAGCTTTCTTT. Filled out from reference TRBV7-2 and TRBJ1-1, the complete variable domain reads GAGVSQSPSNKVTEKGKDVELRCDPISGHTALYWYRQSLGQGLEFLIYFQGNSAPDKSGLPSDRFSAERTGGSVSTLTIQRTQQEDSAVYLCASSYPGTVKNTEAFFGQGTRLTVV.